The sequence of this TCR beta chain was determined in a study of T cell changes during pregnancy in multiple sclerosis. The V gene lost 4 bases and the J gene lost 6 bases, with 7 bases spanning the gap. The CDR3 runs to 11 residues. Germline V gene lookup returns CDR1 MNHEY and CDR2 SMNVEV (reference sequence). TCRdb's table, derived via immunoSEQ multiplex PCR, lists solely in-frame clones and lacks some. The sample holds about 12,000 clones, 70% to 90% seen once. The TCR comes from a female donor in good health, enrolled as a control in a pregnancy study. Sample: CD8+ T cells from peripheral blood mononuclear cells, taken in the second trimester of pregnancy. The rearrangement links TRBV27 to TRBJ2-7; TRBD1 might be the D (5 bases). Here the CDR3 DNA reads TGTGCCAGCAGTTGGGGCTTCGAGCAGTACTTC. Residues: CASSWGFEQYF.